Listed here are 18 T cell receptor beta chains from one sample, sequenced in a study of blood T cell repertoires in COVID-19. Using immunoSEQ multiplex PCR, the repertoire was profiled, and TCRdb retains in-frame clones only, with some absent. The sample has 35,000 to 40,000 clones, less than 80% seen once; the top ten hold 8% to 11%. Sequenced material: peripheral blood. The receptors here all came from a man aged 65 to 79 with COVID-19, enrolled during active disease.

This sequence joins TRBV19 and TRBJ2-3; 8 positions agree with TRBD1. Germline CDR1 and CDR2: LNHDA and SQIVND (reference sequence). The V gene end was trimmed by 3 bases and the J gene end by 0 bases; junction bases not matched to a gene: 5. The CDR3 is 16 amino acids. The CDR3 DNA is TGTGCCAGTAGTATTCGGGGGACAGGCAGCACAGATACGCAGTATTTT. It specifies CASSIRGTGSTDTQYF. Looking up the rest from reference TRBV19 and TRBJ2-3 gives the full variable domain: DGGITQSPKYLFRKEGQNVTLSCEQNLNHDAMYWYRQDPGQGLRLIYYSQIVNDFQKGDIAEGYSVSREKKESFPLTVTSAQKNPTAFYLCASSIRGTGSTDTQYFGPGTRLTVL.

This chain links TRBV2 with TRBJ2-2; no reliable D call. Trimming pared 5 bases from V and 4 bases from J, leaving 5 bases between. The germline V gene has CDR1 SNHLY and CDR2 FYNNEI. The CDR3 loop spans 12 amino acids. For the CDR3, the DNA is TGTGCCAGCAGTTATAGCACCGGGGAGCTGTTTTTT. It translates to CASSYSTGELFF.

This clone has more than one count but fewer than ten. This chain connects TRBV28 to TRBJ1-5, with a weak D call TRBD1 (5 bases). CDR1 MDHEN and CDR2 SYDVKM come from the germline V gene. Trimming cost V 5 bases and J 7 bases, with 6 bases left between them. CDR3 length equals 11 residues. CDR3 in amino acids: CASSQGQPQHF. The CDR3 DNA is TGTGCCAGCAGTCAGGGCCAGCCCCAGCATTTT.

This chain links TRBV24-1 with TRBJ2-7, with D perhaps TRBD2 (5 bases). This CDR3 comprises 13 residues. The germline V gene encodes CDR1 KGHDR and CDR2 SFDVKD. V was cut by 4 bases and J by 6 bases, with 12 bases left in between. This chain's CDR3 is CATSDGGRSEQYF. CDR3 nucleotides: TGTGCCACCAGTGACGGAGGAAGGAGCGAGCAGTACTTC.

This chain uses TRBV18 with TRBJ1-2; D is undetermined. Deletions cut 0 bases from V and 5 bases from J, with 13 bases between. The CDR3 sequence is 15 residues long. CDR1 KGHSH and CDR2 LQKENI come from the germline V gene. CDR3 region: CASSPPVSRVYGYTF. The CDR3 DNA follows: TGTGCCAGCTCACCACCGGTATCTCGCGTGTATGGCTACACCTTC. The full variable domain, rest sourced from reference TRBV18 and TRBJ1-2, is NAGVMQNPRHLVRRRGQEARLRCSPMKGHSHVYWYRQLPEEGLKFMVYLQKENIIDESGMPKERFSAEFPKEGPSILRIQQVVRGDSAAYFCASSPPVSRVYGYTFGSGTRLTVV.

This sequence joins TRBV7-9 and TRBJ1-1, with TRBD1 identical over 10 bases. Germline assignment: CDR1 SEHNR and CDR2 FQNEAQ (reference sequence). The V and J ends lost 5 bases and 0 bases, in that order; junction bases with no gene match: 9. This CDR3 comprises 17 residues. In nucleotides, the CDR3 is TGTGCCAGCAGCCCAAGACAGGGGGCCTCTATGAACACTGAAGCTTTCTTT. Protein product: CASSPRQGASMNTEAFF.

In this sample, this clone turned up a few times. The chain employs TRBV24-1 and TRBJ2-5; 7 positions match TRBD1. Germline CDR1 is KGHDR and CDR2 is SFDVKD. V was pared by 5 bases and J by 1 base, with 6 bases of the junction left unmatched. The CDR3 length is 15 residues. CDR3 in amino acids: CATSASTGIQETQYF. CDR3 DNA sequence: TGTGCCACCAGTGCCTCGACAGGGATCCAAGAGACCCAGTACTTC.

CDR3 amino acids: CASSQEESYNEQFF. In DNA form, the CDR3 reads TGCGCCAGCAGCCAAGAGGAGTCTTACAATGAGCAGTTCTTC. The chain employs TRBV4-1 and TRBJ2-1; D not certain. V was trimmed by 0 bases and J by 4 bases, leaving 7 bases between them. The CDR3 extends over 14 amino acids. The germline CDR1 and CDR2 sequences are MGHRA and YSYEKL.

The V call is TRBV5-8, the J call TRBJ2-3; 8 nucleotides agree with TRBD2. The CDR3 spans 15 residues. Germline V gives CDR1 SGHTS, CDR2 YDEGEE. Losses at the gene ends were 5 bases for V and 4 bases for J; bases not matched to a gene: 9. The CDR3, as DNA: TGTGCCAGCAGATTAAGCGGGAGTTGGCCAGATACGCAGTATTTT. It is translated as CASRLSGSWPDTQYF.

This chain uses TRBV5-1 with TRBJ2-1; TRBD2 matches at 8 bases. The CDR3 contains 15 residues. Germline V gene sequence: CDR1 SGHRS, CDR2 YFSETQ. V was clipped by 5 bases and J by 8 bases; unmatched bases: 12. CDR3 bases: TGCGCCAGCAGTCCGGGGGGGACTTCGAACTATGAGCAGTTCTTC. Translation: CASSPGGTSNYEQFF.

The CDR3 loop reads CASRLASGNNYGYTF. The CDR3 nucleotides read TGTGCAAGTCGCTTAGCGAGCGGGAATAACTATGGCTACACCTTC. The gene calls are TRBV12-2 and TRBJ1-2. TRBV12-2 is described as a pseudogene. The CDR3 is 15 amino acids.

As DNA, the CDR3 is TGCAGCGTTGTTCTAGCGGGAGGCCACGAGCAGTACTTC. Amino acids: CSVVLAGGHEQYF. The chain uses TRBV29-1 and TRBJ2-7; 11 positions agree with TRBD2. The V and J ends lost 4 bases and 5 bases, in that order; junction bases with no gene match: 4. CDR3 size: 13 residues. Germline-derived CDR1 and CDR2 are SQVTM and ANQGSEA.

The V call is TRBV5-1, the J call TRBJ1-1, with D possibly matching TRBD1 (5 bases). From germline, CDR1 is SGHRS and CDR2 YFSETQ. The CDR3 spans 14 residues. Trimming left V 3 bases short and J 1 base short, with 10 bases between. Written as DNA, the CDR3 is TGCGCCAGCAGCTGGGGCCGGAGGAACACTGAAGCTTTCTTT. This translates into CASSWGRRNTEAFF.

CDR3 region: CASSFLTGNYGYTF. For the CDR3, the DNA is TGTGCCAGCAGCTTTCTGACAGGAAACTATGGCTACACCTTC. This chain uses TRBV2 with TRBJ1-2, with TRBD1 as a possible D gene (6 bases). This CDR3 contains 14 residues. Trimming left V 6 bases short and J 2 bases short, with 13 bases between. CDR1 SNHLY and CDR2 FYNNEI come from the germline V gene.

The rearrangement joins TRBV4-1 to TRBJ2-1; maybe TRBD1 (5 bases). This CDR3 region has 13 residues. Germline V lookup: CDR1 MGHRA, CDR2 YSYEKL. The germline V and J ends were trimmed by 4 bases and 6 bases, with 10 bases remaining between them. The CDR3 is CASSPQGSNEQFF. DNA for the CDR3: TGCGCCAGCAGCCCTCAGGGTAGCAATGAGCAGTTCTTC.

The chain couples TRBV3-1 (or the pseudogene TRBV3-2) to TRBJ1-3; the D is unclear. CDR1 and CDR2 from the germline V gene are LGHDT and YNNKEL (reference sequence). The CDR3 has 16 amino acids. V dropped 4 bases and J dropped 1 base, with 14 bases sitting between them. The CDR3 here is CASSLSHGASGNTIYF. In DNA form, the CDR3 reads TGTGCCAGCAGCCTTTCGCACGGAGCTTCTGGAAACACCATATATTTT.

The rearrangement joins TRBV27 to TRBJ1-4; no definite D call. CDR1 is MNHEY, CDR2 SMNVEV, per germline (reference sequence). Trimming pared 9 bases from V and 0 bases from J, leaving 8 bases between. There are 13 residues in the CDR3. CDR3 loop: CASSYATNEKLFF. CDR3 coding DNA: TGTGCCAGTTCTTATGCAACTAATGAAAAACTGTTTTTT.

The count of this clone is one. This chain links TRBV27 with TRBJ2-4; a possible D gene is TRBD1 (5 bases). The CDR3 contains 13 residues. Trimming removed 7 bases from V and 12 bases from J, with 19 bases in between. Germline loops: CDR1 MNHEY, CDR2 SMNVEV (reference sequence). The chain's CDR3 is CASKISGSPNQYF. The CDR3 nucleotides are TGTGCCAGCAAAATATCAGGGTCCCCAAATCAGTACTTC.